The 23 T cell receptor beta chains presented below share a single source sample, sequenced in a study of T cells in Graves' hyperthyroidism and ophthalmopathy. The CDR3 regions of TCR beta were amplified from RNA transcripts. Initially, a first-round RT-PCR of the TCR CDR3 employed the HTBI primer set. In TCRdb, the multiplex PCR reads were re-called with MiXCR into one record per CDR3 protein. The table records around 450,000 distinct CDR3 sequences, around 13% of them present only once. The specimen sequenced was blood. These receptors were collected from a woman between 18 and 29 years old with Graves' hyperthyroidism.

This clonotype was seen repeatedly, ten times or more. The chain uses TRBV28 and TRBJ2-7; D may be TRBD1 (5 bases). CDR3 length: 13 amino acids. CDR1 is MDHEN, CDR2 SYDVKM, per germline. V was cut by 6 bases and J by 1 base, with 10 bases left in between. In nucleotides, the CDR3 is TGTGCCAGCAGGATAGACAGTTCCTACGAGCAGTACTTC. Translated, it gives CASRIDSSYEQYF.

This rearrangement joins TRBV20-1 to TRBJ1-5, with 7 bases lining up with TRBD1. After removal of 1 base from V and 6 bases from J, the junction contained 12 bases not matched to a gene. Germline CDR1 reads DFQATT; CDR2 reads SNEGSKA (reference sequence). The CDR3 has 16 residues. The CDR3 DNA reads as TGCAGTGCTAGAGCCAATGGGGACAGTGGAAGTCAGCCCCAGCATTTT. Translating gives CSARANGDSGSQPQHF.

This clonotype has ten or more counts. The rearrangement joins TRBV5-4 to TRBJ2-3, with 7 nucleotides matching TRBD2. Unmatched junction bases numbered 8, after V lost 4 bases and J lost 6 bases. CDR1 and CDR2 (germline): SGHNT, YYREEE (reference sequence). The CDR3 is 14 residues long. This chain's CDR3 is CASSPGLEWDTQYF. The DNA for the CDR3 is TGTGCCAGCAGCCCAGGACTAGAATGGGATACGCAGTATTTT.

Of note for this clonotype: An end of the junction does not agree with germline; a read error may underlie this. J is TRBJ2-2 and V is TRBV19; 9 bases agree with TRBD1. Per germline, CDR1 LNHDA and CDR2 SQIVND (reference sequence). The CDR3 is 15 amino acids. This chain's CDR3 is CASSIGDRVPGELFF. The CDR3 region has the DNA TGTGCCAGTAGTATCGGGGACAGGGTTCCCGGGGAGCTGTTTTTC.

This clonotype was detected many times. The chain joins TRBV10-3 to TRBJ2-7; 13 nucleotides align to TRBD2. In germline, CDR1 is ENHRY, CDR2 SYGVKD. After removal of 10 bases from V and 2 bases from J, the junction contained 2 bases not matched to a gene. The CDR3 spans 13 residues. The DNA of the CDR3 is TGTGCCAGCGGGACTAGCGGGACCTACGAGCAGTACTTC. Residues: CASGTSGTYEQYF.

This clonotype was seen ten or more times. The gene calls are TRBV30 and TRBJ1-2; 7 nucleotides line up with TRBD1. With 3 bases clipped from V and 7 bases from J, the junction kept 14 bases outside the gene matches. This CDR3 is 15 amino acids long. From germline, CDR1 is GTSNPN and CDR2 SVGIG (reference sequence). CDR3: CAWRRFGQGVFGYTF. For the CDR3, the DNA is TGTGCCTGGAGGCGGTTTGGGCAGGGGGTGTTTGGCTACACCTTC.

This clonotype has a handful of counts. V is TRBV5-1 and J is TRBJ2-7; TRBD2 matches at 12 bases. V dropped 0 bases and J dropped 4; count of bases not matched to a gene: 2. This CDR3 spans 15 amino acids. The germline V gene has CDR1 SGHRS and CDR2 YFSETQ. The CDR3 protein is CASSLELAGGYEQYF. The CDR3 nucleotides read TGCGCCAGCAGCTTGGAACTAGCGGGAGGTTACGAGCAGTACTTC.

CDR3: CASRDRADEKLFF. DNA for the CDR3: TGTGCCAGCCGGGACAGGGCAGATGAAAAACTGTTTTTT. The chain combines TRBV11-1 with TRBJ1-4; TRBD1 aligns across 9 bases. V lost 8 bases and J lost 6; bases outside the gene matches: 4. Germline CDR1 is SGHAT and CDR2 is FQDESV (reference sequence). The length of the CDR3 is 13 residues.

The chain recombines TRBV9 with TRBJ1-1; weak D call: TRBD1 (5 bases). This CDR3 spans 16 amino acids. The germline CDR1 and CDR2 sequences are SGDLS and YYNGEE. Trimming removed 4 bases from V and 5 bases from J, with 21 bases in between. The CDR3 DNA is TGTGCCAGCAGCCCCTGGGGGGGACCGAGTGATACTGAAGCTTTCTTT. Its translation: CASSPWGGPSDTEAFF.

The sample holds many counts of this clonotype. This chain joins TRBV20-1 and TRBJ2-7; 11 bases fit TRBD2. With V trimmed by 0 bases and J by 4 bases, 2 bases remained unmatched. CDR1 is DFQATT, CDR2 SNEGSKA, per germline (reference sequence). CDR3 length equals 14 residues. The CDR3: CSARDGTSGYEQYF. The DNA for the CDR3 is TGCAGTGCTAGAGACGGGACTAGCGGTTACGAGCAGTACTTC.

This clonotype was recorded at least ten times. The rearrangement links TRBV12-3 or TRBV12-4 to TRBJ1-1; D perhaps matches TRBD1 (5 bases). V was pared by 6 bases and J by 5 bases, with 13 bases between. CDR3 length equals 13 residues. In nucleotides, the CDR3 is TGTGCCAGCAGCTTACAGGAAGAAACTGAAGCTTTCTTT. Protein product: CASSLQEETEAFF.

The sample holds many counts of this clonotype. The CDR3 is CASSSPANYGYTF. CDR3 DNA sequence: TGTGCCAGCAGTAGCCCAGCTAACTATGGCTACACCTTC. The chain couples TRBV28 to TRBJ1-2; no clear D. V was pared by 5 bases and J by 0 bases, with 7 bases between. Germline-derived CDR1 and CDR2 are MDHEN and SYDVKM. CDR3 length equals 13 residues.

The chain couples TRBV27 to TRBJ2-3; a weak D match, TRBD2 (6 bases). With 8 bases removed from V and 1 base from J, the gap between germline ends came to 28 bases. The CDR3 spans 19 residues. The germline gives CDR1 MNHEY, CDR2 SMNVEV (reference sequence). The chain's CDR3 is CASSSLGAGTAPGTDTQYF. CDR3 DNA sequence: TGTGCCAGCTCCTCGTTGGGAGCCGGGACTGCCCCCGGCACAGATACGCAGTATTTT.

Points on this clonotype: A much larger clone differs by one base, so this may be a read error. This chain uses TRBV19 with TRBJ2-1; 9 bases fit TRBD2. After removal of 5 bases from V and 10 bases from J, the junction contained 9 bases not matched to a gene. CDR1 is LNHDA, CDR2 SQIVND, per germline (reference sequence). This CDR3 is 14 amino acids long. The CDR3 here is CASSGPGLALEQFF. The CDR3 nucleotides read TGTGCCAGTAGTGGACCGGGACTAGCTCTCGAGCAGTTCTTC.

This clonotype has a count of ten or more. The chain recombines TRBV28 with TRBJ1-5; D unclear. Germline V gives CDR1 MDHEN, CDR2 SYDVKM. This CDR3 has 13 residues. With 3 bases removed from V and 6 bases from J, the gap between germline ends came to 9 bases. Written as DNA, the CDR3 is TGTGCCAGCAGTTTGTTTAGCCTTCAGCCCCAGCATTTT. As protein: CASSLFSLQPQHF.

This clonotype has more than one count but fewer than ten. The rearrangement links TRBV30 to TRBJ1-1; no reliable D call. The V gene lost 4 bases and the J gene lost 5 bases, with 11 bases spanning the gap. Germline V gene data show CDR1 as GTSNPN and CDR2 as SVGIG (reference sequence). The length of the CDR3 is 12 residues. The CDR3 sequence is CAWTPLGTEAFF. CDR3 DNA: TGTGCCTGGACTCCACTTGGGACTGAAGCTTTCTTT.

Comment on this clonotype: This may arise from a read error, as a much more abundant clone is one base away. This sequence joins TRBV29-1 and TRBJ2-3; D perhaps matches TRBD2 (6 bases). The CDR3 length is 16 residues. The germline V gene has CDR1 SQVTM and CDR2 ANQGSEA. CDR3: CSAEDRGRGIRDTQYF. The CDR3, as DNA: TGCAGCGCTGAAGATCGGGGTCGGGGGATACGGGATACGCAGTATTTT.

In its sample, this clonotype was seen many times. CDR3 residues: CASSDDSQPQHF. For the CDR3, the DNA is TGTGCCAGCAGCGATGATTCGCAGCCCCAGCATTTT. The V call is TRBV28, the J call TRBJ1-5; no firm D call. V was shortened by 6 bases and J by 7 bases, with 10 bases between the two germline ends. CDR3 size: 12 residues. From germline, CDR1 is MDHEN and CDR2 SYDVKM.

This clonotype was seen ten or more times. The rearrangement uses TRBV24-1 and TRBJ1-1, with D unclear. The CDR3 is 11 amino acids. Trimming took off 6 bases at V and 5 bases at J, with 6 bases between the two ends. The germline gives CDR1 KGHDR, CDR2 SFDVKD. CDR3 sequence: CATSIGTEAFF. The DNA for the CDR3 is TGTGCCACCAGTATTGGGACTGAAGCTTTCTTT.

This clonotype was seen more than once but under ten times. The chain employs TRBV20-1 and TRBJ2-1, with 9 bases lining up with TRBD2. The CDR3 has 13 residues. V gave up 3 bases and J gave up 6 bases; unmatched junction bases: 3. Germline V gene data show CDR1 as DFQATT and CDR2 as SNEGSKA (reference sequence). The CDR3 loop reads CSASSGSGNEQFF. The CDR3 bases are TGCAGTGCTAGTAGCGGGAGTGGCAATGAGCAGTTCTTC.

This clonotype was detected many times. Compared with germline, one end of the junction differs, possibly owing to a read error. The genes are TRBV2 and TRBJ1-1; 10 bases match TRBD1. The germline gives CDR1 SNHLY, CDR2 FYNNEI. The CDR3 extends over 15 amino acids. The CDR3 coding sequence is TGTGCCAGCAGGAAGACAGGGGGCGCGGGGACTGGAGCTTTCTTT. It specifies CASRKTGGAGTGAFF. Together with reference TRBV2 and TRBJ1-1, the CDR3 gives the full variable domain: EPEVTQTPSHQVTQMGQEVILRCVPISNHLYFYWYRQILGQKVEFLVSFYNNEISEKSEIFDDQFSVERPDGSNFTLKIRSTKLEDSAMYFCASRKTGGAGTGAFFGQGTRLTVV.

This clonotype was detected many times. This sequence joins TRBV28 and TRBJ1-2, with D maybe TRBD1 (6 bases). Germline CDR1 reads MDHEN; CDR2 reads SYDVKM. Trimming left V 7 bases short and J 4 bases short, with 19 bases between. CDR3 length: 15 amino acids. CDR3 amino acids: CASIPGGGLSYGYTF. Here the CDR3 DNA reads TGTGCCAGCATCCCCGGAGGGGGACTGAGCTATGGCTACACCTTC.

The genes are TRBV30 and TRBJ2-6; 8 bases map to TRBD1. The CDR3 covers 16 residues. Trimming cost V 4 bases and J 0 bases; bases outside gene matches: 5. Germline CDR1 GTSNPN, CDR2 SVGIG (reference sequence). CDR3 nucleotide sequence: TGTGCCTGGACCCGGGACAGGACCTCTGGGGCCAACGTCCTGACTTTC. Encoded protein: CAWTRDRTSGANVLTF.